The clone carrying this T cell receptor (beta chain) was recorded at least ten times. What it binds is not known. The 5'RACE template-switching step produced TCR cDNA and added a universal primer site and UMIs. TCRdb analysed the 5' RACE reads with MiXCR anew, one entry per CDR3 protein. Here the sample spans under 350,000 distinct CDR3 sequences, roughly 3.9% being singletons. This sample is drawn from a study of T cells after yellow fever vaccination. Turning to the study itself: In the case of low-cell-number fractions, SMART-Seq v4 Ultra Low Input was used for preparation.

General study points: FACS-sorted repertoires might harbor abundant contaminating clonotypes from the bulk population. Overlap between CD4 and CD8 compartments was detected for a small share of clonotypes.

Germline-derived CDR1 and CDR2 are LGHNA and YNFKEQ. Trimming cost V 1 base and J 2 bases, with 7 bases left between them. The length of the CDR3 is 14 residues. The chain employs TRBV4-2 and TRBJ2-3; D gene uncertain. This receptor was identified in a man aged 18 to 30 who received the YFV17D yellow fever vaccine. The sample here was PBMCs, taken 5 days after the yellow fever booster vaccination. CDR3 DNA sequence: TGTGCCAGCAGCCAAGCGATGAACACAGATACGCAGTATTTT. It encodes CASSQAMNTDTQYF.